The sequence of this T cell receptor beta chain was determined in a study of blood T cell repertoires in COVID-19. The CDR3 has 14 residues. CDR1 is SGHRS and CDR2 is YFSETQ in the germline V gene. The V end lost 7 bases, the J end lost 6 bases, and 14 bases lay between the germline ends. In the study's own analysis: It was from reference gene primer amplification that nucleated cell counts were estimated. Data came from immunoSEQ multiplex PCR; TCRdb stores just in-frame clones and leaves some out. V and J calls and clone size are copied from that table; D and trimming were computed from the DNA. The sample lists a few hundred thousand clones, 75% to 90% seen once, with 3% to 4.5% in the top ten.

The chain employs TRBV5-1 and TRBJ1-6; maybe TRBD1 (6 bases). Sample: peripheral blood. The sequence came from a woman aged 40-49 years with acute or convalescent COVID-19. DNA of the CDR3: TGCGCCAGCGCCCCAGGACAGTCTAATTCACCCCTCCACTTT. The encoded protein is CASAPGQSNSPLHF.